This entry lists 18 T cell receptor beta chains sequenced from one sample in a study of pediatric ulcerative colitis. Measured with immunoSEQ multiplex PCR; TCRdb has only the in-frame clones, and not every one. The profile shows some 11,000 clones, roughly 82% of them singletons. One to two pinch biopsies were taken from the rectum during colonoscopy. Sequenced: gut tissue. The receptors were sampled from a girl aged 5-17 years who was a control in a study of pediatric ulcerative colitis.

In DNA form, the CDR3 reads TGTGCCAGCAGGCGGGGGTCATTCTACGAGCAGTACTTC. Protein: CASRRGSFYEQYF. This sequence joins TRBV27 and TRBJ2-7, with TRBD2 identical over 7 bases. Germline V lookup: CDR1 MNHEY, CDR2 SMNVEV (reference sequence). This CDR3 is 13 amino acids long. With 6 bases clipped from V and 3 bases from J, the junction kept 5 bases outside the gene matches.

V is TRBV20-1 and J is TRBJ1-1; D is undetermined. The ends were cut back, 1 base at V and 10 bases at J, with 10 bases in the middle. The CDR3 is 11 amino acids. Germline values: CDR1 DFQATT, CDR2 SNEGSKA (reference sequence). The CDR3 reads CSARGLGGAFF. CDR3 nucleotides: TGCAGTGCTAGAGGGCTTGGCGGAGCTTTCTTT.

This chain links TRBV27 with TRBJ2-7; TRBD1 matches 11 bases. Trimming cost V 1 base and J 3 bases; bases outside gene matches: 5. Germline CDR1 reads MNHEY; CDR2 reads SMNVEV (reference sequence). The CDR3 length is 16 residues. DNA for the CDR3: TGTGCCAGCAGTTTATTAGGACAGGGGGCTTACTACGAGCAGTACTTC. Translation: CASSLLGQGAYYEQYF.

DNA of the CDR3: TGTGCCAGCAGTCCGAGGGGAGGGGAGACCCAGTACTTC. It codes for CASSPRGGETQYF. The chain links TRBV7-3 to TRBJ2-5; 7 nucleotides align to TRBD2. CDR3 length equals 13 residues. Germline-derived CDR1 and CDR2 are SGHTA and FQGTGA. With V trimmed by 6 bases and J by 5 bases, 6 bases remained unmatched.

The V call is TRBV6-1, the J call TRBJ2-1; possible D gene TRBD2, 6 bases. Germline CDR1 reads MNHNS; CDR2 reads SASEGT. The germline V and J ends were trimmed by 4 bases and 2 bases, with 15 bases remaining between them. The length of the CDR3 is 16 residues. CDR3 residues: CASSGSKTRAYNEQFF. In DNA form, the CDR3 reads TGTGCCAGCAGTGGGTCCAAGACTAGGGCCTACAATGAGCAGTTCTTC.

This clone was seen more than once but under ten times. The J gene is TRBJ2-1, the V gene TRBV6-1; TRBD2 agrees at 11 bases. J lost 1 base, V lost 5 bases, and 1 base had no gene match. The CDR3 loop spans 15 amino acids. In germline, CDR1 is MNHNS, CDR2 SASEGT. The chain's CDR3 is CASSWTSGSYNEQFF. The DNA of the CDR3 is TGTGCCAGCAGTTGGACTAGCGGGTCCTACAATGAGCAGTTCTTC.

This clone was seen just once. The CDR3 DNA reads as TGTGCCAGCGGGGTAGTGTCTTTCGGCACTGAAGCTTTCTTT. It is translated as CASGVVSFGTEAFF. The V gene is TRBV28, the J gene TRBJ1-1; no clear D. Germline V gives CDR1 MDHEN, CDR2 SYDVKM. The CDR3 runs 14 residues. With 8 bases removed from V and 4 bases from J, the gap between germline ends came to 17 bases.

This clone was detected once. This sample also contains other DNA sequences that code for the same CDR3. The rearrangement uses TRBV5-6 and TRBJ1-1; TRBD1 is a possible D gene (6 bases). This CDR3 is 17 amino acids long. V shed 0 bases and J shed 5 bases, with 20 bases lying between them. In germline, CDR1 is SGHDT, CDR2 YYEEEE. The CDR3 here is CASSLGWGGRGTTEAFF. CDR3 DNA: TGTGCCAGCAGCTTGGGGTGGGGGGGGCGAGGAACGACTGAAGCTTTCTTT.

This sequence joins TRBV29-1 and TRBJ2-3; D uncertain. The V gene lost 0 bases and the J gene lost 0 bases, with 13 bases spanning the gap. This CDR3 is built from 16 residues. Germline V gives CDR1 SQVTM, CDR2 ANQGSEA. The CDR3 reads CSVEERQRLSTDTQYF. CDR3 nucleotides: TGCAGCGTTGAAGAAAGGCAGCGCCTTAGCACAGATACGCAGTATTTT.

The chain is built from TRBV19 and TRBJ2-7; D gene ambiguous. The CDR3 consists of 13 residues. Germline CDR1 LNHDA, CDR2 SQIVND (reference sequence). Trimming removed 5 bases from V and 10 bases from J, with 18 bases in between. The CDR3 spells CASSDWTALYQYF. The CDR3 nucleotides read TGTGCCAGTAGTGATTGGACCGCACTTTATCAGTACTTC.

CDR3 region: CASSFSRGPSSEQFF. The DNA of the CDR3 is TGTGCCAGCAGCTTTAGCAGGGGCCCCAGCTCTGAGCAGTTCTTC. V and J are TRBV7-9 and TRBJ2-1, with D maybe TRBD1 (6 bases). The ends were cut back, 3 bases at V and 9 bases at J, with 18 bases in the middle. CDR3 length: 15 residues. The germline CDR1 and CDR2 sequences are SEHNR and FQNEAQ (reference sequence).

The chain carries TRBV19 and TRBJ2-5, with D perhaps TRBD1 or TRBD2 (6 bases each). CDR1 is LNHDA and CDR2 is SQIVND in the germline V gene (reference sequence). The germline V and J ends were trimmed by 3 bases and 5 bases, with 13 bases remaining between them. CDR3 length: 14 amino acids. CDR3 protein: CASSIATGAETQYF. The CDR3 DNA sequence: TGTGCCAGTAGTATTGCAACGGGGGCCGAGACCCAGTACTTC.

The chain recombines TRBV4-2 with TRBJ1-5; D is undetermined. This CDR3 is built from 17 residues. V was cut by 0 bases and J by 2 bases, with 14 bases left in between. From germline, CDR1 is LGHNA and CDR2 YNFKEQ. CDR3 nucleotide sequence: TGTGCCAGCAGCCAAGATTCGAAGGGAGTCGGCAATCAGCCCCAGCATTTT. Its protein product is CASSQDSKGVGNQPQHF.

DNA for the CDR3: TGTGCCAGCAAACACAGGGGAGGCACCTACGAGCAGTACTTC. Encoded protein: CASKHRGGTYEQYF. The chain joins TRBV21-1 to TRBJ2-7; the table's D gene call, TRBD1, was not cross checked with the DNA. TRBV21-1 is classified as a pseudogene. The CDR3 runs to 14 residues.

This chain's CDR3 is CASMPGQGKTEAFF. The CDR3 nucleotides read TGTGCCAGCATGCCTGGGCAGGGGAAGACTGAAGCTTTCTTT. V usage is TRBV6-6 and J usage is TRBJ1-1; tentative D call: TRBD1 (6 bases). The ends were cut back, 7 bases at V and 5 bases at J, with 17 bases in the middle. The germline gives CDR1 MNHNY, CDR2 SVGAGI (reference sequence). The CDR3 loop spans 14 amino acids.

The chain has TRBV19 and TRBJ1-5; tentatively, D is TRBD1 (6 bases). V was pared by 1 base and J by 3 bases, with 7 bases between. CDR3 length equals 14 residues. Germline lookup yields CDR1 LNHDA and CDR2 SQIVND (reference sequence). The CDR3 protein is CASSIAGDNQPQHF. The CDR3 DNA reads as TGTGCCAGTAGTATAGCAGGGGACAATCAGCCCCAGCATTTT.

The gene calls are TRBV7-8 and TRBJ1-3, with D uncertain. With 5 bases removed from V and 1 base from J, the gap between germline ends came to 12 bases. Germline V gene data show CDR1 as SGHVS and CDR2 as FQNEAQ. The CDR3 runs to 15 residues. This chain's CDR3 is CASSPWTDSGNTIYF. The DNA for the CDR3 is TGTGCCAGCAGCCCATGGACTGATTCTGGAAACACCATATATTTT.

This clone occurred a few times. The chain has TRBV28 and TRBJ2-5; D uncertain. Germline V gene sequence: CDR1 MDHEN, CDR2 SYDVKM. The ends were cut back, 6 bases at V and 3 bases at J, with 5 bases in the middle. This CDR3 contains 11 residues. The CDR3 bases are TGTGCCAGCAGATCGGAAGAGACCCAGTACTTC. Protein product: CASRSEETQYF.